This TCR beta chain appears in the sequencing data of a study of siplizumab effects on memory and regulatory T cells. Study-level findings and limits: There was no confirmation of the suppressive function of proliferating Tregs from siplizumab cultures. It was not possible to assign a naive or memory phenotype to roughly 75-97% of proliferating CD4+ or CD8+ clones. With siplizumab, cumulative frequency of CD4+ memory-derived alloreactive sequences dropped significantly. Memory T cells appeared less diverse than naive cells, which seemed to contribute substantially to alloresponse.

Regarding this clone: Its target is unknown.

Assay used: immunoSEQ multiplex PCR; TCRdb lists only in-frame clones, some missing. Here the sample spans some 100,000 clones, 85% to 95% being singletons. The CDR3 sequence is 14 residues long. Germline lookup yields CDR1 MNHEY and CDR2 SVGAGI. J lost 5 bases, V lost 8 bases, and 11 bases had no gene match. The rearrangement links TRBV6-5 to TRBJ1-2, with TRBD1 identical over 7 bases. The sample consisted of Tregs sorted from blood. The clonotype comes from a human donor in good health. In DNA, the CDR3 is TGTGCCAGCCACGGAGAGGGGGCTTCTTATGGCTACACCTTC. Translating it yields CASHGEGASYGYTF.